Listed here are 18 T cell receptor beta chains from one sample, sequenced in a study of blood T cell repertoires in COVID-19. The assay was immunoSEQ multiplex PCR, and TCRdb's table has in-frame clones only and misses some. The sample shows 340,000 or so clones, approximately 82% of them seen only once. The sample taken for sequencing was peripheral blood. Source of these receptors: a man aged 25-45 years with active or convalescent COVID-19.

There are a few counts of this clone. As DNA, the CDR3 is TGTGCCAGCTCAATGACAGGGGCGTCCGGGGAGCTGTTTTTT. It codes for CASSMTGASGELFF. The chain combines TRBV27 with TRBJ2-2; 8 nucleotides line up with TRBD1. The CDR3 covers 14 residues. Germline CDR1 and CDR2: MNHEY and SMNVEV (reference sequence). V was pared by 8 bases and J by 6 bases, with 8 bases of the junction left unmatched.

The chain carries TRBV24-1 and TRBJ2-1; 12 positions match TRBD2. Losses at the gene ends were 4 bases for V and 6 bases for J; bases not matched to a gene: 3. From germline, CDR1 is KGHDR and CDR2 SFDVKD. The length of the CDR3 is 15 residues. CDR3 in DNA: TGTGCCACCAGTGAGACTAGCGGGAGCCCCAATGAGCAGTTCTTC. Its protein product is CATSETSGSPNEQFF.

The rearrangement links TRBV2 to TRBJ1-1; D remains unclear. CDR1 and CDR2 from the germline V gene are SNHLY and FYNNEI. The CDR3 runs to 10 residues. Trimming cost V 5 bases and J 7 bases, with 5 bases left between them. In DNA form, the CDR3 reads TGTGCCAGCAGTATTCTTGAAGCTTTCTTT. As protein: CASSILEAFF.

This chain uses TRBV30 with TRBJ1-1, with a tentative D call TRBD1 (6 bases). Looked up from germline, CDR1 is GTSNPN and CDR2 is SVGIG (reference sequence). The CDR3 has 14 residues. V shed 0 bases and J shed 11 bases, with 19 bases lying between them. The CDR3 coding sequence is TGTGCCTGGAGTGTAAGGTTTCAGGCCCAGGGGGCTTTCTTT. Translating gives CAWSVRFQAQGAFF.

This rearrangement joins TRBV2 to TRBJ1-5, with D possibly matching TRBD1 (5 bases). V dropped 5 bases and J dropped 3 bases, with 20 bases sitting between them. Germline CDR1 and CDR2: SNHLY and FYNNEI. The CDR3 has 17 amino acids. The CDR3 here is CASSTDTEPSNNQPQHF. The CDR3, as DNA: TGTGCCAGCAGTACGGACACGGAGCCTTCTAACAATCAGCCCCAGCATTTT.

V usage is TRBV12-2 and J usage is TRBJ2-5; the table's D call, TRBD1, has no DNA check behind it. TRBV12-2 corresponds to a pseudogene. This CDR3 spans 13 amino acids. The CDR3 protein is CASRLVRVETQYF. Written as DNA, the CDR3 is TGTGCAAGTCGCTTAGTCAGGGTGGAGACCCAGTACTTC.

As to this clone: The same CDR3 also results from other DNA sequences found in this sample. The V gene is TRBV15, the J gene TRBJ1-1; the D gene is possibly TRBD1 (6 bases). Germline CDR1 LNHNV, CDR2 YYDKDF (reference sequence). V was shortened by 4 bases and J by 5 bases, with 14 bases between the two germline ends. This CDR3 is 14 amino acids long. In nucleotides, the CDR3 is TGTGCCACCAGCAAACAGGGAGTCCGGACTGAAGCTTTCTTT. This translates into CATSKQGVRTEAFF.

The chain uses TRBV24-1 and TRBJ2-5; D is possibly TRBD1 (5 bases). The CDR3 is 14 residues long. CDR1 is KGHDR and CDR2 is SFDVKD in the germline V gene. Trimming stripped 4 bases from V and 3 bases from J, with 11 bases between. DNA for the CDR3: TGTGCCACCAGTGAAGGGGTCATCGAAGAGACCCAGTACTTC. As protein: CATSEGVIEETQYF.

In its sample, this clone was seen once. The chain uses TRBV19 and TRBJ2-5; perhaps TRBD2 as D (7 bases). V lost 1 base and J 7 bases, leaving 13 bases between the germline ends. This CDR3 has 14 amino acids. Germline V lookup: CDR1 LNHDA, CDR2 SQIVND (reference sequence). In DNA form, the CDR3 reads TGTGCCAGTAGTATAGCGGGGGGCGATGGGACCCAGTACTTC. Its translation: CASSIAGGDGTQYF.

The chain uses TRBV4-1 and TRBJ2-7; 9 nucleotides align to TRBD1. The CDR3 spans 15 residues. J was trimmed by 6 bases and V by 3 bases; bases with no gene match: 9. Germline V gene sequence: CDR1 MGHRA, CDR2 YSYEKL. The CDR3 DNA reads TGCGCCAGCAGCCATCCCGGGACAGGGTTTGCCGAGCAGTACTTC. Translation: CASSHPGTGFAEQYF.

The J gene is TRBJ2-1, the V gene TRBV28; 7 positions agree with TRBD2. CDR1 MDHEN and CDR2 SYDVKM come from the germline V gene. This CDR3 spans 15 amino acids. J lost 5 bases, V lost 5 bases, and 9 bases had no gene match. The CDR3: CASSPLPSGNNEQFF. The CDR3 region has the DNA TGTGCCAGCAGTCCCCTACCTAGCGGCAACAATGAGCAGTTCTTC.

This clone was counted only a few times. This chain joins TRBV10-3 and TRBJ1-4; D remains ambiguous. The CDR3 has 13 residues. V dropped 4 bases and J dropped 5 bases, with 8 bases sitting between them. CDR1 is ENHRY, CDR2 SYGVKD, per germline. The CDR3 nucleotides are TGTGCCATCAGTGGCCAGATCAATGAAAAACTGTTTTTT. Translating it yields CAISGQINEKLFF.

The chain has TRBV9 and TRBJ2-2; D gene unclear. V gave up 0 bases and J gave up 0 bases, with 15 bases separating them. The CDR3 is 18 amino acids. Germline values: CDR1 SGDLS, CDR2 YYNGEE. This CDR3 is CASSVATPGYTNTGELFF. The CDR3 region has the DNA TGTGCCAGCAGCGTAGCTACCCCTGGTTATACGAACACCGGGGAGCTGTTTTTT.

The V call is TRBV29-1, the J call TRBJ2-7; D remains unclear. V lost 1 base and J lost 2, with 12 bases in between. The germline gives CDR1 SQVTM, CDR2 ANQGSEA. The CDR3 covers 14 residues. Written as DNA, the CDR3 is TGCAGCGTTGAAGTCCGGCAGGCGACCTACGAGCAGTACTTC. Residues: CSVEVRQATYEQYF.

The chain links TRBV2 to TRBJ2-7, with TRBD1 matching 8 bases. Germline CDR1 and CDR2: SNHLY and FYNNEI. After removal of 1 base from V and 7 bases from J, the junction contained 9 bases not matched to a gene. The CDR3 runs 15 residues. CDR3 residues: CASSEVQGALMEQYF. CDR3 bases: TGTGCCAGCAGTGAAGTTCAGGGGGCCCTAATGGAGCAGTACTTC.

This chain links TRBV4-2 with TRBJ2-7; 9 bases line up with TRBD2. Germline assignment: CDR1 LGHNA and CDR2 YNFKEQ. Trimming removed 0 bases from V and 5 bases from J; junction bases left unmatched: 8. The CDR3 spans 16 residues. The CDR3 sequence is CASSQDRRGGRDEQYF. As DNA, the CDR3 is TGTGCCAGCAGCCAAGATCGGCGGGGGGGGCGCGACGAGCAGTACTTC.

This chain links TRBV18 with TRBJ2-1, with TRBD1 matching 10 bases. In germline, CDR1 is KGHSH, CDR2 LQKENI. The CDR3 consists of 16 residues. The ends lost 2 bases at V and 3 bases at J; junction bases unmatched: 4. Here the CDR3 DNA reads TGTGCCAGCTCACCAGGGGACAGGGGAGTCTACAATGAGCAGTTCTTC. Translating gives CASSPGDRGVYNEQFF. The full variable domain, rest sourced from reference TRBV18 and TRBJ2-1, is NAGVMQNPRHLVRRRGQEARLRCSPMKGHSHVYWYRQLPEEGLKFMVYLQKENIIDESGMPKERFSAEFPKEGPSILRIQQVVRGDSAAYFCASSPGDRGVYNEQFFGPGTRLTVL.

Worth noting for this clone: Other DNA sequences in this specimen translate into the identical CDR3. The rearrangement links TRBV5-1 to TRBJ1-2; 9 bases align to TRBD1. The CDR3 contains 14 residues. Germline CDR1 and CDR2: SGHRS and YFSETQ. Losses at the gene ends were 4 bases for V and 4 bases for J; bases not matched to a gene: 5. CDR3: CASSLPDRGYGYTF. Written as DNA, the CDR3 is TGCGCCAGCAGCCTTCCGGACAGGGGCTATGGCTACACCTTC.